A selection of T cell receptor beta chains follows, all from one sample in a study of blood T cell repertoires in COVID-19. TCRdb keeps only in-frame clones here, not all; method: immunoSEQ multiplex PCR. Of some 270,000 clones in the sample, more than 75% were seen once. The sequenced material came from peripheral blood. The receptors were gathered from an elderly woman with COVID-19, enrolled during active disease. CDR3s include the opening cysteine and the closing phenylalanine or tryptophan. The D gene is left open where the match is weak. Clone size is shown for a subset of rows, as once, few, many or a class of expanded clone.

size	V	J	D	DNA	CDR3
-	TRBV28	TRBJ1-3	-	TGTGCCAGCCGAGGGTCCATCTTCTCTGGAAACACCATATATTTT	CASRGSIFSGNTIYF
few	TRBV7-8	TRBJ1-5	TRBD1	TGTGCCAGCAGCTTAGCCCCGGACAGGGCCCAGCATTTT	CASSLAPDRAQHF
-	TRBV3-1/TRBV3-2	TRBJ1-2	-	TGTGCCACCAACGGGGGGTGGGCCTATGGCTACACCTTC	CATNGGWAYGYTF
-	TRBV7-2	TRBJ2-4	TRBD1	TGTGCCAGCAGCTCCGGACAGGGGGCGGCCAAAAACATTCAGTACTTC	CASSSGQGAAKNIQYF
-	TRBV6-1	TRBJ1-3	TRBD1	TGTGCCAGCAGCGAAGCGACAGGGCCGAACACCATATATTTT	CASSEATGPNTIYF
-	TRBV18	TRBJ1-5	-	TGTGCCAGCTCACCGGGAGTGGGGGGGAATCAGCCCCAGCATTTT	CASSPGVGGNQPQHF
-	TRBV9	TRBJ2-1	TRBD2	TGTGCCAGCAGCGTAGGGTCCGGGACTAGCATTTTCAATGAGCAGTTCTTC	CASSVGSGTSIFNEQFF
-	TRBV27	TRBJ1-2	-	TGTGCCAGCAGTCCCCTGACAGTTCCTAACTATGGCTACACCTTC	CASSPLTVPNYGYTF
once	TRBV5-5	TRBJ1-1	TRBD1	TGTGCCAGCAGCCTAAGGGACAGGAGATTGAACACTGAAGCTTTCTTT	CASSLRDRRLNTEAFF
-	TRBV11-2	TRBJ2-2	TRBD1	TGTGCCAGCAGCTCCCTCCCCGGGACAGGGGGCATCGGGGAGCTGTTTTTT	CASSSLPGTGGIGELFF
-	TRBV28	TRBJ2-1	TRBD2	TGTGCCAGCAGTCCTAGCGGGGGGGGGTACAATGAGCAGTTCTTC	CASSPSGGGYNEQFF
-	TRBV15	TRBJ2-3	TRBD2	TGTGCCACCAGCAGAGTACCCCCTGGACTAGCGGGATCTAGCACAGATACGCAGTATTTT	CATSRVPPGLAGSSTDTQYF
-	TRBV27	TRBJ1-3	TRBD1	TGTGCCAGCAGTTCCCGAGGGACAGGCTCTGGAAACACCATATATTTT	CASSSRGTGSGNTIYF
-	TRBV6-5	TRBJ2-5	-	TGTGCCAGCAGTCCGTACAGCCAAGAGACCCAGTACTTC	CASSPYSQETQYF
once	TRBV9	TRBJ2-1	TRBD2	TGTGCCAGCAGTGGCGGGGGGGCGCTTTTTGAGCAGTTCTTC	CASSGGGALFEQFF
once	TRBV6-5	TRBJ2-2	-	TGTGCCATCCGCAGGGGCTCGAACACCGGGGAGCTGTTTTTT	CAIRRGSNTGELFF
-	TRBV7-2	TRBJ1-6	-	TGTGCCAGCAGCTTAGACCTACAGAATTCACCCCTCCACTTT	CASSLDLQNSPLHF
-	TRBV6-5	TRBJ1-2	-	TGTGCCAGCAGCGGCCCGGGTAACGTTAACGGCTACACCTTC	CASSGPGNVNGYTF
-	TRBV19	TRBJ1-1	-	TGTGCCAGTAAGGCGGCGAACACTGAAGCTTTCTTT	CASKAANTEAFF
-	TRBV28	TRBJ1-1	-	TGTGCCAGCACCACCTTGAGGGGGAGCACTGAAGCTTTCTTT	CASTTLRGSTEAFF
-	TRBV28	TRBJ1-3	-	TGTGCCAGCAGTCCCCCCTCCCCTCTGGGAAACACCATATATTTT	CASSPPSPLGNTIYF
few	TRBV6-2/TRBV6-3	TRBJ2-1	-	TGTGCCAGCAGTTACTTGGGGGGCTCCTACAATGAGCAGTTCTTC	CASSYLGGSYNEQFF
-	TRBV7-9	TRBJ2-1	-	TGTGCCAGCAGTTACAGCGGCCCTAAGGGCTACAATGAGCAGTTCTTC	CASSYSGPKGYNEQFF
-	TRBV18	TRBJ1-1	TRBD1	TGTGCCAGCTCACAACAGGGGAAGGACACTGAAGCTTTCTTT	CASSQQGKDTEAFF
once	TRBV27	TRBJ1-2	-	TGTGCCAGCAGTCTCCGACAGGCCGCTAACTATGGCTACACCTTC	CASSLRQAANYGYTF
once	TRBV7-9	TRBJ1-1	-	TGTGCCAGCAGCTTCGGAGGGGCAGGCCGAAACACTGAAGCTTTCTTT	CASSFGGAGRNTEAFF
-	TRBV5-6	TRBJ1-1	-	TGTGCCAGCAGCAGTAGGACAATGAACACTGAAGCTTTCTTT	CASSSRTMNTEAFF
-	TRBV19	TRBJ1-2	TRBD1	TGTGCCAGTAGTGAGCCTCCGGGACAGTACTACACCTTC	CASSEPPGQYYTF
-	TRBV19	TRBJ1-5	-	TGTGCCAGTAGTCATGCCCCACAGGGTCGATATCAGCCCCAGCATTTT	CASSHAPQGRYQPQHF
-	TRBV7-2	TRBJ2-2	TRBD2	TGTGCCAGCAGCTTTATACGAGGACTAGCGGGGGCCACCGGGGAGCTGTTTTTT	CASSFIRGLAGATGELFF
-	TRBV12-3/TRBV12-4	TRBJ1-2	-	TGTGCCAGCAGCGAGACAGAAGGTTATGGCTACACCTTC	CASSETEGYGYTF
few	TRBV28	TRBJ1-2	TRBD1	TGTGCCAGCATTTCAGCGGGGGACAGGGGTCGTGGCTACACCTTC	CASISAGDRGRGYTF
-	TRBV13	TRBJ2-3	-	TGTGCCAGCAGCTTGAGAGGCACAGATACGCAGTATTTT	CASSLRGTDTQYF
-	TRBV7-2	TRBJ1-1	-	TGTGCCAGCAGCCCGCCCGGGGGGGTTACGACTGAAGCTTTCTTT	CASSPPGGVTTEAFF
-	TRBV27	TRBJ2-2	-	TGTGCCAGCAGTCGACAGTGGTCGGCCGGGGAGCTGTTTTTT	CASSRQWSAGELFF
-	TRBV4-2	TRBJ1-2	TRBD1	TGTGCCAGCAGCCAAGACCTGGCAGGGGGATCCTATGGCTACACCTTC	CASSQDLAGGSYGYTF
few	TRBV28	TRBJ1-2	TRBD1	TGTGCCAGCAGAACACAGGGGGCCGTCTATGGCTACACCTTC	CASRTQGAVYGYTF
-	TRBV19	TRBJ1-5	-	TGTGCCAGTGGAACAGGGAATTGGAATCAGCCCCAGCATTTT	CASGTGNWNQPQHF
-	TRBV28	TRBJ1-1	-	TGTGCCAGCAGTTTAGGGAGACAATCGAACACTGAAGCTTTCTTT	CASSLGRQSNTEAFF
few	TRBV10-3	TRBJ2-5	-	TGTGCCATCAGTGAGGGGGGGGCCTATAGTGGGACCCAGTACTTC	CAISEGGAYSGTQYF
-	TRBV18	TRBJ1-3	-	TGTGCCAGCTCACCACCCGGAGGGCTTAACGGAAACACCATATATTTT	CASSPPGGLNGNTIYF
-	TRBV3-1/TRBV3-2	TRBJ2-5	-	TGTGCCAGCAGCCCCCGAAACACCATATTGGAGACCCAGTACTTC	CASSPRNTILETQYF
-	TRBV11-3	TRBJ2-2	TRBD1	TGTGCCAGCAACTACGGGACAGGCGAGAACACCGGGGAGCTGTTTTTT	CASNYGTGENTGELFF
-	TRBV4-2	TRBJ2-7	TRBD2	TGTGCCAGCAGCCAAGGCGATAGCGGGGGGAGCAGCTACGAGCAGTACTTC	CASSQGDSGGSSYEQYF
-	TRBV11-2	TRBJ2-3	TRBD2	TGTGCCAGCAGCCCGGCGAGCGGGGGGGTGGGTACGCAGTATTTT	CASSPASGGVGTQYF
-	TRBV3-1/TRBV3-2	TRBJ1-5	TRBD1	TGTGCCAGCAGCCAAACCCATTCAGGGGGAAATCAGCCCCAGCATTTT	CASSQTHSGGNQPQHF
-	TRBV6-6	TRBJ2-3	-	TGTGCCAGCAGTTCACAAGGGGCAAGATCAGATACGCAGTATTTT	CASSSQGARSDTQYF
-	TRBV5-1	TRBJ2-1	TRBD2	TGCGCCAGCAGCTTGTTCAGGCCCTGGGAGGGTGAGCAGTTCTTC	CASSLFRPWEGEQFF
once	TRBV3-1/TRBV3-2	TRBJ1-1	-	TGTGCCAGCAGCCCTCGGGACATCACTGAAGCTTTCTTT	CASSPRDITEAFF
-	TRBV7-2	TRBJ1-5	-	TGTGCCAGCAGCTTATCCTGGGCAGGAGGTAATCAGCCCCAGCATTTT	CASSLSWAGGNQPQHF
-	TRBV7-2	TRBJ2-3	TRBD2	TGTGCCAGCAGCCCGGGACTAGCGGGGGGATGGACAGATACGCAGTATTTT	CASSPGLAGGWTDTQYF
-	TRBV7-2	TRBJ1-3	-	TGTGCCAGCAGCCAGAATCCAGGGTACGGAAACACCATATATTTT	CASSQNPGYGNTIYF
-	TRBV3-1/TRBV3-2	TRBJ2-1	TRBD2	TGTGCCAGCAGCCCAAGAGCGGGGTACAATGAGCAGTTCTTC	CASSPRAGYNEQFF
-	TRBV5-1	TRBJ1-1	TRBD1	TGCGCCAGCAGCCCCTCACAGGGGCAGGAGACTGAAGCTTTCTTT	CASSPSQGQETEAFF
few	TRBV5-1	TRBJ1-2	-	TGCGCCAGCAGCTCGCCTCCCGGGGATTGGGACTATGGCTACACCTTC	CASSSPPGDWDYGYTF
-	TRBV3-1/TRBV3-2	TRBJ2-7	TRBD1	TGTGCCAGCAGCCATGGGGACAGTAATTACGAGCAGTACTTC	CASSHGDSNYEQYF
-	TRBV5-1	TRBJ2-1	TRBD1	TGCGCCAGCAGCACGGACAGGCATGAGCAGTTCTTC	CASSTDRHEQFF
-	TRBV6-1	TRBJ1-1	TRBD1	TGTGCCAGCAGTGAGCGGGACAGGAACACTGAAGCTTTCTTT	CASSERDRNTEAFF
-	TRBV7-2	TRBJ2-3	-	TGTGCCAGCAGCTTAGTAAGGACTCGTGACACAGATACGCAGTATTTT	CASSLVRTRDTDTQYF
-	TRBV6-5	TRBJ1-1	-	TGTGCCAGCAGTTACTCGAGACAGCATAACACTGAAGCTTTCTTT	CASSYSRQHNTEAFF